The rows below give T cell receptor beta chains drawn from one sample of a study of blood T cell repertoires in COVID-19. Generated by immunoSEQ multiplex PCR, the TCRdb table keeps only in-frame clones and is missing some. The sample has some 260,000 clones, roughly 87% seen once. The sequencing input was peripheral blood. The origin of the receptors is a human donor in a cohort sampled during active COVID-19. CDR3s include the opening cysteine and the closing phenylalanine or tryptophan.

15 TRBJ2-2 TRBV30 CAWSSGTSNTGELFF
16 TRBJ2-7 TRBV5-1 CASSFITSGTQREQYF
13 TRBJ2-7 TRBV27 CASMPLSSYEQYF
22 TRBJ2-7 TRBV3-1/TRBV3-2 CASSQGRVFSGRGRNPAPGQYF
20 TRBJ1-5 TRBV6-2/TRBV6-3 CASSYSRVGGRVRSNQPQHF
12 TRBJ1-5 TRBV5-6 CASSSVNQPQHF
15 TRBJ2-7 TRBV4-3 CASSQDTGRAYEQYF
17 TRBJ2-5 TRBV3-1/TRBV3-2 CASSQVPRGTGAETQYF
15 TRBJ2-7 TRBV4-3 CASSQGALAGYEQYF
15 TRBJ2-2 TRBV5-5 CATTYRLGEPGELFF
13 TRBJ2-3 TRBV20-1 CSASPVGTDTQYF
16 TRBJ1-1 TRBV4-1 CASSQEGQGADTEAFF
13 TRBJ1-2 TRBV7-9 CASRLDRGYGYTF
17 TRBJ2-1 TRBV19 CASSSLAGVGSSHEQFF
14 TRBJ1-1 TRBV4-2 CASSQVAGNTEAFF
16 TRBJ2-7 TRBV4-3 CASSQDVGEGSYEQYF
14 TRBJ2-5 TRBV6-2/TRBV6-3 CASSFGLLGKTQYF
15 TRBJ2-7 TRBV13 CASSPSVLGGYEQYF
12 TRBJ1-2 TRBV7-2 CATREVGYGYTF
14 TRBJ1-2 TRBV28 CASSSGQGLNGYTF
17 TRBJ2-2 TRBV5-4 CASSLLQGAGNTGELFF
15 TRBJ2-3 TRBV5-1 CASSLTSGFLDTQYF
13 TRBJ1-2 TRBV30 CAWGTGQGDGYTF